Listed here is a single T cell receptor beta chain. No antigen is known for it. At one of its ends the junction is not consistent with the germline gene, which may arise from a read error. The same CDR3 arises from other DNA sequences in this sample as well. This specimen belongs to a study of cytomegalovirus exposure and HLA in healthy donors. Study-level information: Drawn from HLA-typed donors, about 85 million unique TCRs were held in an early data release.

The CDR3 is 14 residues long. Germline CDR1 reads SGHTA; CDR2 reads FQGTGA. The study's findings and limits: The study flagged 150 to 200 TCR beta chains as cytomegalovirus-associated. Segments of the TCR beta V type were, in most cases, productive about 87% or about 30% of the time in an earlier analysis.

Vbeta (60) and Jbeta (13) primers were used in the PCR. The table came from immunoSEQ multiplex PCR; TCRdb's copy has only in-frame clones and leaves some out. The sample includes 150,000 to 200,000 clones, roughly 80% of them seen just once. When sampled, the donors appeared nominally healthy, though they likely had unrecorded immune exposures. This sequence joins TRBV7-3 and TRBJ2-2; maybe TRBD2 (5 bases). This sequence originates from a male donor in good health and CMV-seropositive. Input material: PBMCs. The CDR3, as DNA: TGTGCCAGCAGCTCCGGGATTCACACCGGGGAGCTGTTCTTT. This encodes CASSSGIHTGELFF.